This T cell receptor (beta chain) was observed in a study of identical twins. Per the germline V gene, CDR1 is MNHNS and CDR2 is SASEGT. The CDR3 length is 15 residues. V lost 2 bases, J lost 2 bases, and 4 bases stayed unmatched. TCRdb analysed the 5' RACE reads with MiXCR anew, one entry per CDR3 protein. Of roughly 700,000 distinct CDR3 sequences listed, over 8.5% were seen once; the top ten hold 0.98%. These data also formed part of another study, on yellow fever vaccine responses in identical twins.

Input material: PBMCs. This sequence was found in a woman between 18 and 29 years old in good health. The V and J genes are TRBV6-1 and TRBJ2-3; TRBD2 matches at 7 bases. CDR3 DNA sequence: TGTGCCAGCAGTGAACAGGGACTATTCACAGATACGCAGTATTTT. This gives the protein CASSEQGLFTDTQYF.